The clone carrying this T cell receptor beta chain has only one observation. Germline CDR1 and CDR2: SGHNT and YENEEA. J was trimmed by 3 bases and V by 5 bases; bases with no gene match: 10. This CDR3 has 17 amino acids. Only in-frame clones appear in the TCRdb table, and some are missing; sequencing was by immunoSEQ multiplex PCR. The table lists a few hundred thousand clones, around 87% of them singletons. The sample is drawn from a study of blood T cell repertoires in COVID-19. This TCR derives from a woman in her seventies with active or convalescent COVID-19. The sequenced sample consisted of peripheral blood. The V and J genes are TRBV11-3 and TRBJ1-4; 9 bases match TRBD1. In nucleotides, the CDR3 is TGTGCCAGCAGCCCCGGGACAGGGAGGGCGGCTAATGAAAAACTGTTTTTT. This codes for CASSPGTGRAANEKLFF.